The T cell receptor beta chain under discussion was sequenced for a study of shared clonotypes between healthy human individuals. General study findings and limits: With few donors, the genetic and exposure-history diversity represented was limited. Lower generation probabilities were found for non-shared clonotypes than for those shared by all four donors. Four donors shared around 5% of their naive CD4 clonotypes.

Notes on this clone: The antigen is unknown.

Using immunoSEQ multiplex PCR, the repertoire was profiled, and TCRdb retains in-frame clones only, with some absent. Of around 600,000 clones in the sample, approximately 95% were seen once. Germline CDR1 is SEHNR and CDR2 is FQNEAQ (reference sequence). This CDR3 contains 15 residues. V was clipped by 5 bases and J by 0 bases; unmatched bases: 2. The naive CD8 subset, CD45RO-negative cells positively selected for CCR7, excluded terminally differentiated effector memory CD45RA+ cells. All donors were healthy HIV-negative adults lacking recent acute infections or vaccinations. This clonotype was obtained from a woman in her twenties or thirties in good health. The sequencing input was naive CD8+ T cells sorted from blood. The chain joins TRBV7-9 to TRBJ2-5; 11 bases are shared with TRBD2. The CDR3 DNA follows: TGTGCCAGCAGCCGGGGACTAGCGGACCAAGAGACCCAGTACTTC. Protein: CASSRGLADQETQYF. Full variable domain (outside the CDR3, taken from reference TRBV7-9 and TRBJ2-5): DTGVSQNPRHKITKRGQNVTFRCDPISEHNRLYWYRQTLGQGPEFLTYFQNEAQLEKSRLLSDRFSAERPKGSFSTLEIQRTEQGDSAMYLCASSRGLADQETQYFGPGTRLLVL.